The 4 T cell receptor beta chains below all came from one sample that was sequenced in a study of blood T cell repertoires in COVID-19. Profiled with immunoSEQ multiplex PCR; TCRdb holds only in-frame clones, not every one. The table has about 220,000 clones, roughly 80% seen once. Sequencing used PBMCs or T cells enriched from blood (not recorded which). Every receptor here comes from a woman between 40 and 50 years old with acute COVID-19.

The chain carries TRBV5-8 and TRBJ1-2, with 12 bases matching TRBD1. The CDR3 has 17 residues. The ends lost 5 bases at V and 3 bases at J; junction bases unmatched: 11. Germline-derived CDR1 and CDR2 are SGHTS and YDEGEE. The CDR3 spells CASSYPGQGAMDYGYTF. The CDR3 nucleotides are TGTGCCAGCAGTTATCCGGGACAGGGGGCCATGGACTATGGCTACACCTTC.

The chain combines TRBV11-3 with TRBJ2-1; perhaps TRBD2 as D (6 bases). The length of the CDR3 is 12 residues. Germline CDR1 SGHNT, CDR2 YENEEA. V lost 2 bases and J lost 8, with 7 bases in between. The CDR3 sequence is CASSLSGDEQFF. CDR3 DNA: TGTGCCAGCAGCTTATCGGGGGATGAGCAGTTCTTC.

This chain links TRBV19 with TRBJ1-5; perhaps TRBD1 as D (6 bases). Trimming took off 1 base at V and 6 bases at J, with 10 bases between the two ends. The V gene's germline CDR1 is LNHDA and CDR2 SQIVND (reference sequence). The CDR3 is made up of 14 amino acids. This CDR3 is CASSIGTGSQPQHF. Here the CDR3 DNA reads TGTGCCAGTAGTATAGGAACAGGGAGTCAGCCCCAGCATTTT.

This sequence joins TRBV20-1 and TRBJ1-1, with D maybe TRBD1 (5 bases). The CDR3 contains 11 residues. The V end lost 5 bases, the J end lost 5 bases, and 9 bases lay between the germline ends. Germline values: CDR1 DFQATT, CDR2 SNEGSKA (reference sequence). This CDR3 reads CSAGKGTEAFF. In DNA, the CDR3 is TGCAGTGCTGGGAAGGGGACTGAAGCTTTCTTT.